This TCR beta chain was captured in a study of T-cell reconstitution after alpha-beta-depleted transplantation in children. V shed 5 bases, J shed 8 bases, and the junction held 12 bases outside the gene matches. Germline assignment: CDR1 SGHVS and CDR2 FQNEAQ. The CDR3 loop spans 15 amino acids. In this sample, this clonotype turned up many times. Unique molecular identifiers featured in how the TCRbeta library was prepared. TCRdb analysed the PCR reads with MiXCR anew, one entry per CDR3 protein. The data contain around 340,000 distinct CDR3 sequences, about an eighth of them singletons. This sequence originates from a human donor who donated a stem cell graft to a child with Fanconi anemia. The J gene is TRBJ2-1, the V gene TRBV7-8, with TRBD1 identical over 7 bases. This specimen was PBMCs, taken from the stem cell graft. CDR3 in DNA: TGTGCCAGCAGCATTGGGTCACAGGGGCCGTATGAGCAGTTCTTC. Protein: CASSIGSQGPYEQFF.